This is a list of T cell receptor beta chains from one sample in a study of patients and donors after allogeneic stem cell transplantation. TCRdb ran MiXCR on the RT-PCR reads and lists one entry per CDR3 protein. The repertoire holds about 410,000 distinct CDR3 sequences, with around 16% as singletons. The sequenced sample was blood, either unsorted or a sorted T cell fraction (not recorded which). Source of these receptors: a human donor who was either an allogeneic HSCT recipient or a stem cell or donor lymphocyte infusion donor (not recorded which). It is not recorded whose cells these are; they may come from a transplant donor. CDR3s leave out the opening cysteine and the closing phenylalanine or tryptophan. A clone size is listed for some rows: how often the clone was seen (once, few, many), or a class if it is expanded.

size	J	V	CDR3
few	TRBJ1-1	TRBV18	ASSITTGMDTEAF
NA	TRBJ1-2	TRBV27	ASSLSINYGYT
many	TRBJ1-2	TRBV5-1	ASSSGDRDYGYT
NA	TRBJ1-1	TRBV20-1	SAYTGGGTEAF
NA	TRBJ1-1	TRBV12-3/TRBV12-4	ASSLALGGAGQAF
few	TRBJ2-3	TRBV7-2	ASSSGGGLDTQY
NA	TRBJ2-2	TRBV5-1	ASSLIGRRTNTGELF
many	TRBJ1-1	TRBV10-3	AISEWDSKNTEAF
few	TRBJ2-3	TRBV7-9	ASSSYLGLTDTQY
few	TRBJ2-7	TRBV7-9	ASSERDLSYEQY
NA	TRBJ2-7	TRBV20-1	SARGTSRKHEQY
NA	TRBJ2-5	TRBV4-2	ASSQVGISGKSKETQY
NA	TRBJ2-1	TRBV23-1	ASKIRRPTAPDNEQF
many	TRBJ2-3	TRBV4-3	ASSQRQGDTQY
NA	TRBJ1-1	TRBV2	ASRGRQGRTEAF
NA	TRBJ1-2	TRBV6-5	ASSYELGQVNGYT
many	TRBJ1-1	TRBV12-3/TRBV12-4	ASCPGQGITEAF
few	TRBJ2-2	TRBV24-1	ATSDLRDSGPGELF
NA	TRBJ2-3	TRBV12-3/TRBV12-4	ASSLFRLAGFKDTQY
few	TRBJ1-1	TRBV20-1	SARTDTEAF